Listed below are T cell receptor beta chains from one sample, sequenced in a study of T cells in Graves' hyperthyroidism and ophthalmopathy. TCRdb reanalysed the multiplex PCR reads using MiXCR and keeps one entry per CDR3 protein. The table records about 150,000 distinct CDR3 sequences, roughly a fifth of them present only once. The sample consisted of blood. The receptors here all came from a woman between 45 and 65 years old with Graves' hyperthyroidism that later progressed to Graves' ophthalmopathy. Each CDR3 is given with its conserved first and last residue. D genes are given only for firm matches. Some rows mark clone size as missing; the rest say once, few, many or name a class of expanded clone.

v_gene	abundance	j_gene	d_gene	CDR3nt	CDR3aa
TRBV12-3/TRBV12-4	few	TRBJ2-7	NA	TGTGCCAGCAGTTTAGGAGCCAAACTAGAGCAGTACTTC	CASSLGAKLEQYF
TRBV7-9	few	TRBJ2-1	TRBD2	TGTGCCAGCACCGGAGCGGGAGTCTACAATGAGCAGTTCTTC	CASTGAGVYNEQFF
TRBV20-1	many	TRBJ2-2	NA	TGCAGTGCAAACCCGGGACCGGGGACCGGGGAGCTGTTTTTT	CSANPGPGTGELFF
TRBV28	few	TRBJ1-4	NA	TGTGCCAGCAGTCCCACAGGGCTTGCAACTAATGAAAAACTGTTTTTT	CASSPTGLATNEKLFF
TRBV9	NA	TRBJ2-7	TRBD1	TGTGCCAGCAGCGTAGAGGGGACAGGGGGCGACGAGCAGTACTTC	CASSVEGTGGDEQYF
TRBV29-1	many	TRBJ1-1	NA	TGCAGCGTTCAGGGGAATCTCAACACTGAAGCTTTCTTT	CSVQGNLNTEAFF
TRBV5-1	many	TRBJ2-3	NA	TGCGCCAGCAGCTTGGCGGTCGCCGGGAGCGCAGATACGCAGTATTTT	CASSLAVAGSADTQYF
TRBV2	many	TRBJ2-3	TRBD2	TGTGCCAGCAGTACAGACGGGAGGGCCACAGATACGCAGTATTTT	CASSTDGRATDTQYF
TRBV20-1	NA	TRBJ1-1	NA	TGCAGTGCTGGGCAATGGGGGGCTGAAGCTTTCTTT	CSAGQWGAEAFF
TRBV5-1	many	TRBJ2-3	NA	TGCGCCAGCAGAAATGGACAGACGTCTAGCACAGATACGCAGTATTTT	CASRNGQTSSTDTQYF
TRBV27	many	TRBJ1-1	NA	TGTGCCAGCAGTTTAAGGGACGGGCGCCAAGCTTTCTTT	CASSLRDGRQAFF
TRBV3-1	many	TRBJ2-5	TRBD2	TGTGCCAGCAGCCCTGCCAGCTTCCGGCGGGCTAGCGGGACGGGGGAGACCCAGTACTTC	CASSPASFRRASGTGETQYF
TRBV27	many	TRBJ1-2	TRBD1	TGTGCCAGCAGTCCCCGACAGGGAGGAGTTGGCTACACCTTC	CASSPRQGGVGYTF
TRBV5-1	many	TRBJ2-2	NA	TGCGCCAGCAGCGCGGCACCGACGGTGAACACCGGGGAGCTGTTTTTT	CASSAAPTVNTGELFF
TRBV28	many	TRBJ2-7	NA	TGTGCCAGCAGACCAGGACGTTTCCACGAGCAGTACTTC	CASRPGRFHEQYF